This T cell receptor (beta chain) was obtained from a study of response to subunit inactivated influenza vaccine. Study observations and caveats: After each seasonal influenza vaccination, few new T cells are recruited, the authors suggested.

Using its own MiXCR run on the RT-PCR reads, TCRdb lists one record per CDR3 protein. The sample includes hundreds of thousands of distinct CDR3 sequences, less than 20% seen only once; the top ten take around 9.9%. CDR1 and CDR2 from the germline V gene are DFQATT and SNEGSKA (reference sequence). This CDR3 region has 14 residues. The ends were cut back, 6 bases at V and 2 bases at J, with 15 bases in the middle. Ten or more counts support this clonotype. Its antigen remains unknown. The material sequenced was PBMCs from blood, taken roughly 5 days after vaccination. The TCR sequence derives from a man in his fifties or sixties who received an inactivated influenza vaccine. The rearrangement uses TRBV20-1 and TRBJ2-3; D is perhaps TRBD1 or TRBD2 (5 bases each). The DNA for the CDR3 is TGCAGTGCCCCGGGACCCGGAAACACAGATACGCAGTATTTT. Amino acid sequence: CSAPGPGNTDTQYF.